Below, 11 T cell receptor beta chains from the same sample are listed, as sequenced in a study of early T cells in non-severe SARS-CoV-2 infection. TCRdb ran MiXCR on the 5' RACE reads and lists one entry per CDR3 protein. The table records more than 15,000 distinct CDR3 sequences, about 5.6% of them present only once. The sample here was whole blood, taken at baseline. Receptors originate from an adult who was a healthcare worker with PCR-confirmed SARS-CoV-2 infection or an uninfected control (not recorded which).

This clonotype was seen at least ten times. V and J are TRBV7-2 and TRBJ1-1, with no clear D. CDR3 length: 11 residues. The V end lost 0 bases, the J end lost 9 bases, and 5 bases lay between the germline ends. In germline, CDR1 is SGHTA, CDR2 FQGNSA. Here the CDR3 DNA reads TGTGCCAGCAGCTTAGCGGGAAAAGCTTTCTTT. It encodes CASSLAGKAFF.

This clonotype was counted many times. This chain joins TRBV5-4 and TRBJ2-1; 7 positions match TRBD2. V was pared by 4 bases and J by 0 bases, with 7 bases of the junction left unmatched. The CDR3 contains 16 residues. Germline CDR1 is SGHNT and CDR2 is YYREEE (reference sequence). This chain's CDR3 is CASSAGDGSSYNEQFF. The CDR3, as DNA: TGTGCCAGCAGCGCGGGGGACGGGAGCTCCTACAATGAGCAGTTCTTC.

This clonotype was seen ten or more times. A read error may account for a junction end that differs from germline. The chain uses TRBV7-7 and TRBJ2-7; D tentatively reads TRBD1 or TRBD2 (6 bases each). This CDR3 has 15 amino acids. The V gene's germline CDR1 is SSHAT and CDR2 FNYEAQ (reference sequence). CDR3: CASSLEGGSSYEQYF. The CDR3 coding sequence is TGTGCTAGCAGCTTAGAGGGGGGATCCTCCTACGAGCAGTACTTC.

This clonotype was seen many times. This sequence joins TRBV7-2 and TRBJ1-2; D perhaps matches TRBD1 (5 bases). This CDR3 has 16 amino acids. The germline gives CDR1 SGHTA, CDR2 FQGNSA. The V and J ends lost 6 bases and 4 bases respectively, with 21 bases between them. As DNA, the CDR3 is TGTGCCAGCAGACCGCAGGGAAGCAGCTCTCTCTATGGCTACACCTTC. It encodes CASRPQGSSSLYGYTF.

This clonotype has at least ten counts. The gene calls are TRBV20-1 and TRBJ1-5; D gene unclear. Trimming took 0 bases from V and 0 from J, leaving 9 bases between them. The CDR3 contains 15 residues. Germline V gives CDR1 DFQATT, CDR2 SNEGSKA (reference sequence). CDR3 sequence: CSAREGGPSNQPQHF. CDR3 DNA sequence: TGCAGTGCTAGAGAGGGAGGGCCTAGCAATCAGCCCCAGCATTTT.

A word on this clonotype: A much bigger clone sits one base away, suggesting this may be a read error. V is TRBV5-1 and J is TRBJ2-2, with D maybe TRBD1 (6 bases). Germline V gene lookup returns CDR1 SGHRS and CDR2 YFSETQ. CDR3 length: 16 amino acids. The CDR3 DNA reads as TGCGCCTGCAGCTTGGGGACACAGTCGAACACCGGGGAGCTGTTTTTT. Its translation: CACSLGTQSNTGELFF.

This clonotype was seen repeatedly, ten times or more. The rearrangement joins TRBV7-9 to TRBJ1-6, with D possibly matching TRBD1 (5 bases). Looked up from germline, CDR1 is SEHNR and CDR2 is FQNEAQ (reference sequence). The CDR3 loop spans 15 amino acids. V gave up 3 bases and J gave up 7 bases, with 13 bases separating them. The CDR3, as DNA: TGTGCCAGCAGCTTCTCCGGGACGGTGAATTCACCCCTCCACTTT. Translated, it gives CASSFSGTVNSPLHF.

This clonotype was seen repeatedly, ten times or more. The rearrangement links TRBV25-1 to TRBJ1-1, with D hard to call. This CDR3 spans 12 amino acids. Trimming removed 6 bases from V and 0 bases from J, with 5 bases in between. Looked up from germline, CDR1 is MGHDK and CDR2 is SYGVNS. The CDR3 loop reads CASSFMNTEAFF. The DNA for the CDR3 is TGTGCCAGCAGCTTTATGAACACTGAAGCTTTCTTT.

By share of the sample, this clonotype is medium-sized. The chain is built from TRBV4-3 and TRBJ2-3; D ambiguous. The CDR3 consists of 16 residues. Trimming took 1 base from V and 2 from J, leaving 13 bases between them. Looked up from germline, CDR1 is LGHNA and CDR2 is YSLEER. Written as DNA, the CDR3 is TGCGCCAGCAGCCAAGGAGCAGTCTCGCCCACAGATACGCAGTATTTT. Amino acids: CASSQGAVSPTDTQYF.

The chain couples TRBV9 to TRBJ2-7; D ambiguous. V was pared by 2 bases and J by 0 bases, with 12 bases between. From germline, CDR1 is SGDLS and CDR2 YYNGEE. The CDR3 extends over 15 amino acids. The CDR3 here is CASSVRAAHSYEQYF. CDR3 sequence (DNA): TGTGCCAGCAGCGTCCGGGCTGCCCACTCCTACGAGCAGTACTTC.

This clonotype occurred many times. The chain has TRBV14 and TRBJ2-2; 9 positions match TRBD2. V lost 6 bases and J lost 1; bases outside the gene matches: 6. The CDR3 is 16 amino acids. Per the germline V gene, CDR1 is SGHDN and CDR2 is FVKESK. The CDR3 is CASSARLAVNTGELFF. The CDR3 bases are TGTGCCAGCAGTGCTAGACTAGCGGTGAACACCGGGGAGCTGTTTTTT.